The TCR beta chain described here comes from a study of T-cell memory formation after mild COVID-19. Across the whole study: In these data, TCR clusters were largely donor specific.

Study observations and caveats: Contracting clones from day 15 to 85 showed balanced CD4/CD8; later expanders favored CD4+.

A 5'RACE reaction primed in the constant segment made cDNA libraries of TCR alpha and TCR beta, and these carried sample barcodes and UMIs. TCRdb recomputed calls from the 5' RACE reads with MiXCR, one row per CDR3 protein. The sample records almost 550,000 distinct CDR3 sequences, roughly 22% being singletons. A word on this clonotype: The antigen is not known.

Material: PBMCs or a T cell subset sorted from them (not recorded which). The sequence was collected from an adult woman who had mild COVID-19 (a few samples of this study predate the infection). Cell type and time point are not known.

In DNA form, the CDR3 reads TGTGCCAGCAGTTTTGGAATTGGCAATAATTCACCCCTCCACTTT. It specifies CASSFGIGNNSPLHF. V usage is TRBV12-3 or TRBV12-4 and J usage is TRBJ1-6; D ambiguous. The CDR3 sequence is 15 residues long. Trimming shortened V by 3 bases and J by 5 bases, and 11 bases separated the two germline ends.